This TCR beta chain came from a study of blood T cell repertoires in COVID-19. Sequencing used immunoSEQ multiplex PCR; TCRdb keeps in-frame clones, though not all of them. The data show about 120,000 clones, with approximately 84% seen just once and roughly 7.1% held by the top ten. Germline V lookup: CDR1 ENHRY, CDR2 SYGVKD. CDR3 length: 15 residues. Trimming removed 6 bases from V and 5 bases from J; junction bases left unmatched: 7. The specimen was peripheral blood. This chain links TRBV10-3 with TRBJ1-6, with 7 bases aligning to TRBD1. The sequence was collected from a man between 65 and 80 years old with active or convalescent COVID-19. DNA of the CDR3: TGTGCCATCAGCGCTGGACAGGCGGATAATTCACCCCTCCACTTT. Its protein is CAISAGQADNSPLHF.